This T cell receptor (beta chain) was sequenced for a study of cytomegalovirus exposure and HLA in healthy donors. The study's findings and limits: Later analysis identified 17,000 or so TCR beta sequences associated with HLA alleles, using a false discovery rate threshold of 0.05.

As to this clone: The antigen remains unidentified.

The PCR contained 60 Vbeta and 13 Jbeta primers. The authors' processing: A later analysis tallied roughly 77 million unique TCR beta chains, around 12 million of them shared. The repertoire was sequenced with immunoSEQ multiplex PCR; TCRdb's copy has only in-frame clones and lacks some. The D gene and trimming were derived from the DNA, and the V and J assignments and clone size from that table. The table has tens of thousands of clones, approximately 70% seen once. The V gene lost 1 base and the J gene lost 14 bases, with 16 bases spanning the gap. In germline, CDR1 is SGHRS, CDR2 YFSETQ. The CDR3 length is 14 residues.

V gene TRBV5-1 combines with J gene TRBJ1-6; a weak D match, TRBD1 (6 bases). This TCR derives from a young man in good health and CMV-seronegative. The sequenced sample was PBMCs. The CDR3 sequence: CASSLYRPRQALHF. For the CDR3, the DNA is TGCGCCAGCAGCTTGTACCGACCCAGACAGGCCCTCCACTTT.